This TCR beta chain was captured by sequencing in a study of cytomegalovirus exposure and HLA in healthy donors listed by TCRdb under 2017. Describing the broader study: An earlier analysis of roughly 570 of the donors reported over 250 Gb of sequence data and around 110 million unique TCR beta sequences obtained from around 170 million T cells. An early release that covered 640 HLA-typed donors contained around 330 gigabases of sequencing data and 85 million to 100 million unique TCR sequences. The genetic ancestry cluster associated with self-reported Caucasian donors included 81% of the roughly 380 genotyped donors. The study was designed to test whether signatures of past pathogen exposure could be identified by cataloging public T cell receptors. The study profiled the T cell repertoires of hundreds of subjects by immunosequencing and related them to cytomegalovirus serostatus. Besides the first cohort of roughly 700 subjects, a separate validation cohort made up of 120 different subjects was used. To predict cytomegalovirus infection status, the study brought together high-throughput TCR immunosequencing, statistical association of individual TCRs with disease status, and machine learning. To study patterns of TCR occurrence, a later analysis re-analyzed previously published TCR beta repertoires from 666 donors and added high-resolution HLA genotyping. In the later analysis, no new phenotypic data were used to find candidate immune exposures; instead, reliance was placed on TCR beta sequences and their occurrence across donors. An earlier analysis of 500 to 650 of the donors applied high-throughput TCR beta sequencing to assess whether each TCR beta V gene segment acted as functional or pseudogenic. Donor age, sex, ethnicity and CMV serostatus were compiled alongside the repertoire data. In a later genetic analysis, genome-wide SNP genotypes for about 65% of the roughly 700 donors were used, and that subset was treated as a discovery cohort. All discovery cohort repertoires had been generated on a single sequencing platform. HLA typing included class I and class II loci at four-digit resolution. Typing coverage varied by locus: about 620-640 donors for A, B, C, DRB1 and DQB1; more than 500 for DQA1; some 610 for DPA1; some 470 for DPB1. Because of strong linkage in the cohort, roughly five DR-DQ haplotypes were treated as single units for association and clustering. Among 398 genotyped donors of the cohort, an average of roughly 240,000 unique TCR beta nucleotide sequences were sequenced per donor, around 18% of them non-productive.

This clone was seen a few times. The antigen it binds to is not known. No qualities accompany the bases; no much larger clone lies one base away. There are 14 amino acids in the CDR3, from cysteine to phenylalanine inclusive. Only the CDR3 part of the read is kept: 42 bases, read in frame from the first base. Ends trimmed: V by 6 bases, J by 3 bases; bases unmatched to a gene: 6. Via the germline V gene, CDR1 is SNHLY and CDR2 FYNNEI. In total, roughly 670 healthy bone marrow donors made up the cohort. At the time of sampling, every cohort member was nominally healthy, though immune exposures that went unrecorded were likely present. The donor was CMV seronegative and belonged to the group of several hundred seronegative cohort members. Each donor provided a peripheral blood sample, and peripheral blood mononuclear cells were used for TCR beta sequencing. The Qiagen DNeasy Blood Extraction Kit was used to extract genomic DNA from the blood cell samples.

The method was the immunoSEQ multiplex PCR assay. A mixture of 60 forward primers for TCR Vbeta segments and 13 reverse primers for TCR Jbeta segments was used in the multiplex PCR. A multiplex PCR assay on genomic DNA amplified the CDR3 region of rearranged TCR beta genes. On the Illumina HiSeq System, the amplified TCR beta libraries were sequenced as 87-base-pair reads. The original pipeline was this. Across the 600 to 700 repertoires, a later analysis counted approximately 75 million unique TCR beta chains, roughly 11 million of which were shared by at least two donors. Raw reads were error-corrected and collapsed into unique sequences with a nearest-neighbor algorithm that merged closely related sequences to remove PCR and sequencing errors. Alignment of CDR3 sequences to IMGT reference sequences was used to assign V, D and J gene segments. For a sequence to be retained, at least a six-nucleotide match to both a V gene segment and a J gene segment was required. A rearrangement counted as productive if the CDR3 had no stop codons and remained in frame with V and J, and every other rearrangement counted as non-productive. CDR3 was defined by IMGT convention, running from the second conserved V-encoded cysteine to the conserved J-encoded phenylalanine. The earlier analysis of about 500 of the donors excluded sequences that lacked an unambiguous match to a single V gene segment. In an earlier analysis of approximately 590 of the donors, a V segment was called functional when productive rearrangements were above 56.7%, and segregating when the standard deviation between donors exceeded 5%. A statistical classification framework was developed to diagnose cytomegalovirus status using the catalog of TCR beta chain sequences. A later analysis assigned V and J genes by comparing TCR nucleotide sequences with IMGT/GENE-DB human TR gene sequences. A later analysis assigned CDR3 sequences and most-parsimonious VDJ recombination scenarios with the TCRdist pipeline. In a later analysis, each TCR beta chain was defined by its CDR3 amino acid sequence together with its V-gene family, and reads without a unique V-gene family were excluded. As a way to deal with suspected cross-contamination and a sequencing artifact, a later analysis dropped hundreds of nucleotide sequences that were highly shared and had low generation probability. A later analysis calculated a clonal expansion index for each public chain from normalized within-repertoire ranks of inferred template counts. In a later analysis, generation probabilities were computed using a VDJ recombination model fitted to out-of-frame rearrangements, and the results were checked against IGoR. In a later analysis, TCR-TCR, TCR-HLA and TCR-CMV co-occurrence was scored with hypergeometric tests, and a repertoire-size bias correction was applied to TCR pairs. False discovery rates were estimated in a later analysis by permuting HLA or CMV assignments 20 times. In a later analysis, co-occurring TCRs were grouped using DBSCAN, with TCRdist sequence similarity added in when clustering inside HLA-allele-positive subsets. Co-occurrence clustering excluded repertoires with fewer than 30,000 or more than 120,000 public chains, plus five with anomalous nucleotide sharing. TCRdb limited this immuneACCESS table to in-frame rearrangements with V and J called. A share of clones is missing; checked studies link under half to unresolved V genes, and the rest is unexplained. V and J calls plus clone size are reproduced from that table; the DNA served to infer D and trimming. For this sample there are roughly 140,000 clones; roughly 9.4% appear just once. Over 1.5% of the sample rests with the top ten.

On the study overall, not on this receptor specifically: In a later analysis, HLA-associated TCR beta chains were found to be more clonally expanded and to have lower generation probabilities than equally common non-associated chains. The 87-base-pair reads could not distinguish some IMGT-functional V segments, including TRBV6-2 and TRBV6-3, so those segments were excluded. The classifier was reported to diagnose cytomegalovirus status with high specificity and sensitivity in both the original and validation cohorts. HLA typing was unavailable for some donors at each locus, so association tests used only the typed subset. Presence/absence analyses assumed roughly uniform sequencing depth across donors, an assumption that may not hold. In the study, approximately 160 TCR beta chains were listed as associated with cytomegalovirus. The sequencing pipeline was judged likely to have produced a cluster of highly shared sequence variants as a technical artifact. A later genetic analysis associated a missense DCLRE1C variant with V-gene and J-gene trimming of TCR beta chains, and an independent cohort replicated the association. Immune exposure information for the cohort was limited to CMV serostatus. In a later analysis, several top co-occurrence clusters were reported to appear linked to parvovirus B19, influenza, CMV and Epstein-Barr virus. When HLA alleles, especially DR and DQ, strongly co-occurred, TCR associations were difficult to assign to individual alleles. Across donors, most TCR sequences were observed very rarely, whereas some public TCRs were present in many individuals. A later analysis found that TCR association rates varied across HLA loci, with DRB1 alleles showing the most associated TCRs and HLA-C alleles the fewest. The earlier analysis of approximately 540 of the donors excluded over 15 rarely observed V segments, including chromosome 9 orphons, because counts were too low. Correlated functional status among segregating V segments might reflect linkage disequilibrium, but an unknown experimental factor could not be ruled out. In vitro tests confirmed that a few of the cytomegalovirus-associated TCR beta chains recognize cytomegalovirus antigens. A further reported finding was that TCR beta sequences accurately predicted the HLA-A and HLA-B alleles for most subjects in the first cohort. In a later analysis, around 17,000 TCR beta sequences were associated with specific HLA alleles at a false discovery rate of 0.05. Most CMV-associated TCR beta chains appeared to be HLA-restricted in a later analysis, and the HLA associations seemed to be driven largely by CMV exposure. Only TCR beta chains were sequenced in this cohort, and the absence of alpha or paired-chain data limited detectable features. An earlier analysis of roughly 570 of the donors showed that most TCR beta V segments appeared in productive rearrangements either about 87% or about 30% of the time, which broadly matched IMGT annotations. Compared with the roughly 670-donor mean, donors in an Asian-associated ancestry cluster had fewer N-insertions in productive TCRs, according to a later genetic analysis. The authors suggested that the approach could potentially be generalized to other disease states and immunological phenotypes.

Sequenced sample: PBMCs. This chain joins TRBV2 to TRBJ1-1; 8 bases in the junction line up with TRBD1. The sequence was collected from a male donor in good health and CMV-seronegative. The DNA is TGTGCCAGCAGCAGAGAGGGACAGGACACTGAAGCTTTCTTT. Translated, it reads CASSREGQDTEAFF.